This T cell receptor beta chain was found in a study of cytomegalovirus exposure and HLA in healthy donors. Study-level background: According to later analysis, the same platform produced the 120 validation and several hundred first-cohort repertoires.

This clone showed up just once. The antigen is unknown. Study-wide points: Clusters of TCRs from the first cohort tended to co-occur in the 95 to 150 validation repertoires (as a later analysis found).

Only in-frame clones appear in the TCRdb table, and some are missing; sequencing was by immunoSEQ multiplex PCR. The data show some 150,000 clones, with just under 90% seen just once and roughly 1.4% held by the top ten. V was pared by 4 bases and J by 3 bases, with 7 bases between. CDR1 and CDR2 (germline): ENHRY, SYGVKD. The CDR3 sequence is 12 residues long. The sample was PBMCs. The chain links TRBV10-3 to TRBJ2-7, with D possibly TRBD2 on 6 matching bases. The origin of this receptor is a woman under 40 in good health and CMV-seronegative. DNA for the CDR3: TGTGCCATCAGTGTGGGAGGCTACGAGCAGTACTTC. Its translation: CAISVGGYEQYF.